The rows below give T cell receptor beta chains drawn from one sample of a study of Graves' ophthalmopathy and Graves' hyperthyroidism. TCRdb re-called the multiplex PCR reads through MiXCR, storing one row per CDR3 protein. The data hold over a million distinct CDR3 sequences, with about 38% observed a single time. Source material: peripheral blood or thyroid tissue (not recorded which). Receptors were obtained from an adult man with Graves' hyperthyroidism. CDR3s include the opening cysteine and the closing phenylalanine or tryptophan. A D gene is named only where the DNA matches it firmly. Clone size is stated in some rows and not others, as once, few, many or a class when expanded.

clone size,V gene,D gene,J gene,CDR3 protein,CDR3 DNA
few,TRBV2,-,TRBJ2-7,CASLSGSYEQYF,TGTGCCAGCTTAAGTGGCTCCTACGAGCAGTACTTC
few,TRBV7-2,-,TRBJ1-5,CASSLKPDQPQHF,TGTGCCAGCAGTTTAAAGCCAGATCAGCCCCAGCATTTT
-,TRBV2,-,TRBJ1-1,CASRPTQGRTEALF,TGTGCCAGCAGACCCACACAGGGACGAACTGAAGCTCTCTTT
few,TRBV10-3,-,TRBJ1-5,CASRLGVEAFQPQHF,TGTGCCAGCAGGTTGGGGGTTGAGGCATTCCAGCCCCAGCATTTT
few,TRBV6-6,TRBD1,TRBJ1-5,CATATRQGPFADQPQHF,TGTGCCACCGCGACCAGACAGGGACCCTTTGCGGATCAGCCCCAGCATTTT
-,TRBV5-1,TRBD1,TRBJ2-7,CASSLSGGSDEQYF,TGCGCCAGCAGCTTGTCAGGGGGCAGCGACGAGCAGTACTTC
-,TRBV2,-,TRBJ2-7,CATVFLSEQYF,TGTGCCACCGTGTTCCTCTCCGAGCAGTACTTC
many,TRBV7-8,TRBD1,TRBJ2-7,CASSSIPGQGAYEQYF,TGTGCCAGCAGCTCCATACCGGGACAGGGGGCCTACGAGCAGTACTTC
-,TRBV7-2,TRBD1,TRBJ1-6,CASSKTGGGSPLHF,TGTGCCAGCAGCAAAACAGGGGGAGGTTCACCCCTCCACTTT
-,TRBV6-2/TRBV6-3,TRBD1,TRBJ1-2,CASSYSKTGMDGYTF,TGTGCCAGCAGTTACTCGAAGACAGGGATGGATGGCTACACCTTC
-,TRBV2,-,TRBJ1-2,CASSFSGTPSFDYGYTF,TGTGCCAGCAGTTTTTCCGGGACACCGTCTTTTGACTATGGCTACACCTTC
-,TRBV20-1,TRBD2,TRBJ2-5,CSATSGGAETQYF,TGCAGCGCCACTAGCGGGGGCGCGGAGACCCAGTACTTC
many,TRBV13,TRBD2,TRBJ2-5,CASSQGDYKGETQYF,TGTGCCAGCAGCCAAGGGGACTACAAGGGTGAGACCCAGTACTTC
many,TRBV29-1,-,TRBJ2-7,CSVASAYEQYF,TGCAGCGTTGCTAGTGCGTACGAGCAGTACTTC
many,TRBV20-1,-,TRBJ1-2,CSARPTWDGYTF,TGCAGTGCTCGACCTACATGGGATGGCTACACCTTC
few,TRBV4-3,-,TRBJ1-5,CASSQGASSNQPQHF,TGCGCCAGCAGCCAAGGAGCAAGTAGCAATCAGCCCCAGCATTTT
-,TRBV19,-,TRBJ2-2,CASSRVGETGELFF,TGTGCCAGTAGTCGGGTAGGAGAGACCGGGGAGCTGTTTTTT
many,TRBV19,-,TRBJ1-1,CASSIGETEAFF,TGTGCCAGTAGTATCGGGGAGACTGAAGCTTTCTTT
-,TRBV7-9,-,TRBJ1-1,CASSTLEYRSGPNTEAFF,TGTGCCAGCAGCACACTCGAATACAGGTCGGGGCCCAACACTGAAGCTTTCTTT
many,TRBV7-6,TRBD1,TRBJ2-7,CASSSGDRGSYEQYF,TGTGCCAGCAGCTCCGGGGACAGGGGCTCCTACGAGCAGTACTTC
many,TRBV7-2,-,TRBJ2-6,CASSPGPNNVLTF,TGTGCCAGCAGCCCCGGGCCCAACAACGTCCTGACTTTC
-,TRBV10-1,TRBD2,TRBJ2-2,CASSEAEAGKAGELFF,TGCGCCAGCAGTGAGGCTGAAGCGGGAAAGGCCGGGGAGCTGTTTTTT
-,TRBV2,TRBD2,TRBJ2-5,CASSESGSGIRHGLAETQYF,TGTGCCAGCAGTGAGAGTGGTAGCGGGATACGACATGGTCTGGCGGAGACCCAGTACTTC
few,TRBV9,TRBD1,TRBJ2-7,CASSIGTGVAYEQYF,TGTGCCAGCAGCATAGGGACAGGGGTAGCCTACGAGCAGTACTTC
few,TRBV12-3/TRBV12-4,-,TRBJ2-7,CASSHENSYEQYF,TGTGCCAGCAGCCATGAGAACTCCTACGAGCAGTACTTC
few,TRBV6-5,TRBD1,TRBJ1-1,CASSYQGANAEAFF,TGTGCCAGCAGTTACCAGGGGGCAAACGCTGAAGCTTTCTTT
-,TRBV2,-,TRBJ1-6,CASRRDEAPLHF,TGTGCCAGCAGGAGGGACGAGGCACCCCTCCACTTT
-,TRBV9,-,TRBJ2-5,CASSVDTPGETQHF,TGTGCCAGCAGCGTAGACACCCCGGGGGAGACCCAGCACTTC
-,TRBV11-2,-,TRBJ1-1,CASSESSGPNTEAFF,TGTGCCAGCAGCGAGAGCTCGGGTCCGAACACTGAAGCTTTCTTT
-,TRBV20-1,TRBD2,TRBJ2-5,CSARVGLQETQYF,TGCAGTGCTAGGGTGGGACTACAAGAGACCCAGTACTTC
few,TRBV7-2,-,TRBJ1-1,CASSRAGGNTEAFF,TGTGCCAGCAGCCGAGCTGGGGGGAACACTGAAGCTTTCTTT
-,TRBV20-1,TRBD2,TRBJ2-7,CSAADGLAGYEQYF,TGCAGTGCTGCGGACGGACTAGCGGGCTACGAGCAGTACTTC
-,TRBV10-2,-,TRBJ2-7,CASSASSLGGVEQYF,TGCGCCAGCAGTGCCAGCAGCTTAGGAGGGGTCGAGCAGTACTTC
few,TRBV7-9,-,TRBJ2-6,CASSDPRGTGANVLTF,TGTGCCAGCAGCGACCCCCGAGGGACTGGGGCCAACGTCCTGACTTTC
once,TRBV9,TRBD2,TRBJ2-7,CAPTSVDRGFDEQYF,TGTGCCCCCACTAGCGTAGATAGGGGATTTGACGAGCAGTACTTC
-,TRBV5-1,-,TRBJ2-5,CASSLGVGINQPQYF,TGCGCCAGCAGCTTGGGGGTGGGAATCAATCAGCCCCAGTACTTC
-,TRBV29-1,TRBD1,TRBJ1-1,CSVLRQGATEAFF,TGCAGCGTTCTCAGACAGGGAGCGACTGAAGCTTTCTTT
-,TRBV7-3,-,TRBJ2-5,CANSLGVGETQYF,TGTGCCAACAGCTTGGGCGTAGGGGAGACCCAGTACTTC
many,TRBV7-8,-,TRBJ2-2,CASSLAPGLDTGELFF,TGTGCCAGCAGCTTAGCACCAGGGTTGGACACCGGGGAGCTGTTTTTT
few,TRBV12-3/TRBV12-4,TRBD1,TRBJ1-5,CASRLGTGLGQPQHF,TGTGCCAGCAGGTTGGGGACAGGGTTGGGTCAGCCCCAGCATTTT
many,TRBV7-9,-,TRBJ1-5,CASSIGEGVGPQHF,TGTGCCAGCAGCATAGGGGAGGGAGTGGGGCCCCAGCATTTT
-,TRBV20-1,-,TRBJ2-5,CSARGGSPHTQYF,TGCAGTGCTAGAGGGGGGTCACCGCACACCCAGTACTTC
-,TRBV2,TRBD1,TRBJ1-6,CASISSRTGDSPLHF,TGTGCCAGCATTTCATCCCGGACAGGGGACTCACCCCTCCACTTT
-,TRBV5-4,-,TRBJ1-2,CASSLGFVGVPFYGYTF,TGTGCCAGCAGCTTGGGATTCGTTGGAGTACCATTCTATGGCTACACCTTC
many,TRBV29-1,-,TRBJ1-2,CSVDGDGESGYTF,TGCAGCGTTGACGGAGACGGTGAGAGTGGCTACACCTTC
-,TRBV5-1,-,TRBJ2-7,CASSLDWDVRQYF,TGCGCCAGCAGCTTGGACTGGGATGTTCGGCAGTACTTC
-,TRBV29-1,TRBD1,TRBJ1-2,CSTTPGQASNYGYTF,TGCAGCACAACACCGGGACAGGCATCTAACTATGGCTACACCTTC
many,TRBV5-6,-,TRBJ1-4,CASSPGGAEKLFF,TGTGCCAGCAGCCCTGGGGGGGCTGAAAAACTGTTTTTT
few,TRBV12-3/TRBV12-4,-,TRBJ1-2,CASTLEGTGYTF,TGTGCCAGCACCCTAGAGGGTACGGGCTACACCTTC
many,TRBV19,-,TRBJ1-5,CASSSGDQPQHF,TGTGCCAGCAGCTCAGGGGATCAGCCCCAGCATTTT
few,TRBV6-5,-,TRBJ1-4,CASSYAAAINEKLFF,TGTGCCAGCAGTTACGCGGCGGCGATAAATGAAAAACTGTTTTTT
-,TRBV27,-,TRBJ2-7,CASSVNRDGYEQYF,TGTGCCAGCAGTGTAAACCGGGACGGATACGAGCAGTACTTC
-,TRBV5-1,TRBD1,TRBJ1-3,CASRAGTAGNTIYF,TGCGCCAGCAGGGCCGGGACAGCTGGAAACACCATATATTTT
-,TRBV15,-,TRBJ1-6,CATSSEYESYRNSPLHF,TGTGCCACCAGCAGTGAATATGAGTCGTACAGGAATTCACCCCTCCACTTT
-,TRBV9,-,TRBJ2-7,CASSEMGNSYEQYF,TGTGCCAGCAGCGAAATGGGCAACTCCTACGAGCAGTACTTC